The following is a T cell receptor beta chain sequence with its context. The sample is drawn from a study of Graves' ophthalmopathy and Graves' hyperthyroidism. RNA transcripts were the template, and TCR beta CDR3 regions were amplified from them. The first-round RT-PCR employed HTBI primers together with the Qiagen OneStep RT-PCR kit. A multiplex PCR was then performed as the second round. TCRdb analysed the multiplex PCR reads with MiXCR anew, one entry per CDR3 protein. Found here are about 700,000 distinct CDR3 sequences, roughly two fifths of them singletons; the top ten hold over 2.5%. This CDR3 region has 14 residues. The J segment lost 7 bases and the V segment lost 9 bases, leaving 12 bases of the junction unmatched. Germline loops: CDR1 LGHNT, CDR2 FRNRAP.

The sequence came from an adult man with Graves' ophthalmopathy. Sequencing was done on a sample of peripheral blood. The chain carries TRBV12-5 and TRBJ1-5; TRBD1 agrees at 7 bases. For the CDR3, the DNA is TGTGCTAGCGGGCAGGGGGTAATAGGGCAGCCCCAGCATTTT. Its translation: CASGQGVIGQPQHF.